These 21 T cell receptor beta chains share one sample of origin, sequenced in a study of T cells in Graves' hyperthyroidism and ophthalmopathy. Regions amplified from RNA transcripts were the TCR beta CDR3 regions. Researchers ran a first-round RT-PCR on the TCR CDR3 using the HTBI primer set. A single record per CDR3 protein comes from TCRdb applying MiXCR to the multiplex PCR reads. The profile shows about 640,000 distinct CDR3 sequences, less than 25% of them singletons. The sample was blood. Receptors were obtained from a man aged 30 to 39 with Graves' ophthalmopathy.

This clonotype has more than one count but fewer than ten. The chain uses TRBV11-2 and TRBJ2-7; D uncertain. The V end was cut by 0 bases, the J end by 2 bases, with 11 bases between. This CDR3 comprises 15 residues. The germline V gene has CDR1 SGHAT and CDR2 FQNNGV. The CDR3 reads CASSLEMADTYEQYF. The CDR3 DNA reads TGTGCCAGCAGCTTAGAAATGGCTGATACCTACGAGCAGTACTTC.

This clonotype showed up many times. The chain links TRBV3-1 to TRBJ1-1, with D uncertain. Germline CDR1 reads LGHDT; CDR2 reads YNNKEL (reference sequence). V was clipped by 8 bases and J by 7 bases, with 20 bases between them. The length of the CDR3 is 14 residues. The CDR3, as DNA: TGTGCCAGCGCCGGGGAGGGCAGGCAAAGTGAAGCTTTCTTT. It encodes CASAGEGRQSEAFF.

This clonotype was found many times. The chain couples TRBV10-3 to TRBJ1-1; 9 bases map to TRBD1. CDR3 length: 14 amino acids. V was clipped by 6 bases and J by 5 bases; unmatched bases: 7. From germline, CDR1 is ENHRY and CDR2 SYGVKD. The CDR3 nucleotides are TGTGCCATCAGGTCGACAGGGGGTCATACTGAAGCTTTCTTT. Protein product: CAIRSTGGHTEAFF.

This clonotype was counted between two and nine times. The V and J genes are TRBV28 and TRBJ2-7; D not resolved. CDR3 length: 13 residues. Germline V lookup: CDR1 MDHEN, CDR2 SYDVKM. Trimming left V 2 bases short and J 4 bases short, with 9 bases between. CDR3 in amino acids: CASSLIHQYEQYF. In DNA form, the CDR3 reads TGTGCCAGCAGTTTAATACATCAGTACGAGCAGTACTTC.

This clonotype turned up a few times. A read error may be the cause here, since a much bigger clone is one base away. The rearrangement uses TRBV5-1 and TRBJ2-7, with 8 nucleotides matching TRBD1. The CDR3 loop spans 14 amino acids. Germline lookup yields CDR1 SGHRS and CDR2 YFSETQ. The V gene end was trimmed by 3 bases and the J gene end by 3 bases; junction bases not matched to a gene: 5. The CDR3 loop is CASSSVTGDYEQYF. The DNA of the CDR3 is TGCGCCAGCAGCTCGGTGACAGGGGACTACGAGCAGTACTTC.

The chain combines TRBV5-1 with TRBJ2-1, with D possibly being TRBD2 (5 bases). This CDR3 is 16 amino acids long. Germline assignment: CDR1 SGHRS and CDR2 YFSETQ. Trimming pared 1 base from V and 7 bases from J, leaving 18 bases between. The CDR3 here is CASSLIGRTWENEQFF. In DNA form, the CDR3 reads TGCGCCAGCAGCTTGATCGGGCGGACCTGGGAGAATGAGCAGTTCTTC.

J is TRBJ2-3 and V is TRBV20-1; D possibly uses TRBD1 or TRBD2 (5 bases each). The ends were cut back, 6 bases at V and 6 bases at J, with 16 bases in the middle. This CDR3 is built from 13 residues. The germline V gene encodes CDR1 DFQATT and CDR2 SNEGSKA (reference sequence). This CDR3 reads CSAGDPKGDTQYF. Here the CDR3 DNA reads TGCAGTGCCGGGGACCCAAAGGGGGATACGCAGTATTTT.

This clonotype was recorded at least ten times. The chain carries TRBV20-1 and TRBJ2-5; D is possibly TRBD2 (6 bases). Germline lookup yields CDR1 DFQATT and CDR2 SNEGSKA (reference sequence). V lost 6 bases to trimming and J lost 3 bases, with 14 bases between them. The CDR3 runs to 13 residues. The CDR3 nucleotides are TGCAGTGCCCGATTTGGCGGGGAAGAGACCCAGTACTTC. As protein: CSARFGGEETQYF.

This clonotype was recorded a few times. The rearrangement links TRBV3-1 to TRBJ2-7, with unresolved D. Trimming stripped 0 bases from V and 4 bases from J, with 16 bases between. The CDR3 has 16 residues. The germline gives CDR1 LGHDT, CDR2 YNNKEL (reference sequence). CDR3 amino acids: CASSQDQSVLGYEQYF. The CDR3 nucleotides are TGTGCCAGCAGCCAAGATCAGTCAGTCCTGGGGTACGAGCAGTACTTC.

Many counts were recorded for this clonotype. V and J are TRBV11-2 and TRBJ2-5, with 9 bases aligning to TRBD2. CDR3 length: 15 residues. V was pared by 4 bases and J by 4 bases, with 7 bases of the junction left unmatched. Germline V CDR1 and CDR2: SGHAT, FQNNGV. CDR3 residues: CASSSLPSGVETQYF. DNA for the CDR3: TGTGCCAGCAGCTCCCTCCCTAGCGGGGTAGAGACCCAGTACTTC.

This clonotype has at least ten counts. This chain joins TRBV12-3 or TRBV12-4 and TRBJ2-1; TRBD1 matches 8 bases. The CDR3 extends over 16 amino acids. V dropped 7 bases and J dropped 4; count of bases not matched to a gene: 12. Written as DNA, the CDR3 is TGTGCCAGCACCCGACGGGGGCAGGGGGCTTACAATGAGCAGTTCTTC. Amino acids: CASTRRGQGAYNEQFF.

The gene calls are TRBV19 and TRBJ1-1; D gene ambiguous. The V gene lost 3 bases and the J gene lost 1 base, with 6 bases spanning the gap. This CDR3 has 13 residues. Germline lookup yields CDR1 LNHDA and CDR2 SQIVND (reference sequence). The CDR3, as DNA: TGTGCCAGTAGTATCCCCGGGAACACTGAAGCTTTCTTT. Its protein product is CASSIPGNTEAFF.

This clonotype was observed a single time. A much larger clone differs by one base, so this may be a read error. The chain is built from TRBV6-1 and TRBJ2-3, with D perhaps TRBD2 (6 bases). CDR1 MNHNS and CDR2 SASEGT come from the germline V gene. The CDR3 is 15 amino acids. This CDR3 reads CASSPGSTSTDAQYF. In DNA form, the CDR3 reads TGTGCCAGCAGTCCCGGGTCAACTAGCACAGATGCGCAGTATTTT.

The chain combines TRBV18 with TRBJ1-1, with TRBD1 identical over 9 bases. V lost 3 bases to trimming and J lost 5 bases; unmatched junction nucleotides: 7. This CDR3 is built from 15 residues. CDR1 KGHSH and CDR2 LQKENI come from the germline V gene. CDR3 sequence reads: CASSPEQGAGTEAFF. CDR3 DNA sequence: TGTGCCAGCTCACCCGAACAGGGGGCGGGAACTGAAGCTTTCTTT.

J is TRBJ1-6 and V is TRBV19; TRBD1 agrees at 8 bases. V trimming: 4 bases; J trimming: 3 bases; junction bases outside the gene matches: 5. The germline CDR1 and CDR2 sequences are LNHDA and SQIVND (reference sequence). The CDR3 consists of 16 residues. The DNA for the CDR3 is TGTGCCAGTAGTACCGGGGACAGGATCTATAATTCACCCCTCCACTTT. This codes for CASSTGDRIYNSPLHF.

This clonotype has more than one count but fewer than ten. The CDR3 is CASSFRGSEQYF. CDR3 coding DNA: TGTGCCAGCAGCTTCAGGGGGTCCGAGCAGTACTTC. The chain carries TRBV7-2 and TRBJ2-7, with 7 bases lining up with TRBD1. The germline V gene encodes CDR1 SGHTA and CDR2 FQGNSA. The CDR3 has 12 amino acids. The trim removed 3 bases at V and 6 bases at J, leaving 2 bases unmatched.

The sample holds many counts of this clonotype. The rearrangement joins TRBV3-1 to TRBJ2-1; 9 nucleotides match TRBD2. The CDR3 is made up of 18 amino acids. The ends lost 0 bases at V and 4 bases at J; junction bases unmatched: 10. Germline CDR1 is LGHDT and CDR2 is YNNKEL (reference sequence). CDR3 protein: CASSQDWGREGLYNEQFF. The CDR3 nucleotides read TGTGCCAGCAGCCAAGATTGGGGGCGGGAGGGATTATACAATGAGCAGTTCTTC.

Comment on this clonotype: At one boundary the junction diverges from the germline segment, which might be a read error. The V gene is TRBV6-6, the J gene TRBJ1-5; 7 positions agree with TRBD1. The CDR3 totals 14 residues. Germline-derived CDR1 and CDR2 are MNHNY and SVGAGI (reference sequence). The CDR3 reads CACSYSGRGEPQHF. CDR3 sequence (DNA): TGTGCCTGCAGTTACTCAGGCAGGGGGGAGCCCCAGCATTTT.

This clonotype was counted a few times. CDR3 protein: CAWSVYRDTQYF. In DNA form, the CDR3 reads TGTGCCTGGAGTGTCTACAGGGATACGCAGTATTTT. The rearrangement uses TRBV30 and TRBJ2-3; possibly TRBD1 for D (5 bases). From germline, CDR1 is GTSNPN and CDR2 SVGIG (reference sequence). The CDR3 has 12 amino acids. V was pared by 0 bases and J by 6 bases, with 7 bases between. Variable domain in full (rest from reference TRBV30 and TRBJ2-3): SQTIHQWPATLVQPVGSPLSLECTVEGTSNPNLYWYRQAAGRGLQLLFYSVGIGQISSEVPQNLSASRPQDRQFILSSKKLLLSDSGFYLCAWSVYRDTQYFGPGTRLTVL.

The CDR3 loop is CASRLAGGGTDTQYF. The CDR3 DNA sequence: TGTGCCAGCCGCTTAGCCGGGGGGGGCACAGATACGCAGTATTTT. The chain employs TRBV6-1 and TRBJ2-3, with 8 bases that match TRBD2. Trimming took 8 bases from V and 1 from J; bases not matched to a gene: 8. CDR1 and CDR2 from the germline V gene are MNHNS and SASEGT. This CDR3 contains 15 residues.

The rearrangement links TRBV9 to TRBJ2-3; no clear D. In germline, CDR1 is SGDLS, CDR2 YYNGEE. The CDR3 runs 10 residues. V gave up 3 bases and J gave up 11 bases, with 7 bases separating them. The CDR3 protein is CASSAREQYF. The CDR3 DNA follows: TGTGCCAGCAGCGCCCGTGAGCAGTATTTT.